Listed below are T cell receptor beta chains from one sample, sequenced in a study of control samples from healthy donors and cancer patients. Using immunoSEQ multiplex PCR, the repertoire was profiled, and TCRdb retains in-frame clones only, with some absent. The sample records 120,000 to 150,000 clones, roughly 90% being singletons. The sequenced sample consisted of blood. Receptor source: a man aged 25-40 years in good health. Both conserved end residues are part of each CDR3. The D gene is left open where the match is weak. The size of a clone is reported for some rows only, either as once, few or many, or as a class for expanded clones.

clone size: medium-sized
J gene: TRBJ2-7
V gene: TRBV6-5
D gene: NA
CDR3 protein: CASRPQGFSYEQYF
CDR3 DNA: TGTGCCAGCAGGCCCCAGGGATTCTCCTACGAGCAGTACTTC

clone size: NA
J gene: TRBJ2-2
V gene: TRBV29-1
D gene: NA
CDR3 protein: CSVGANRAGTGELFF
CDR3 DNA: TGCAGCGTTGGGGCGAACAGGGCCGGGACCGGGGAGCTGTTTTTT

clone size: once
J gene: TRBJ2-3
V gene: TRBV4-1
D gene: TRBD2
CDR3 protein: CASSQVKSPGLAATRTDTQYF
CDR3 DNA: TGCGCCAGCAGCCAAGTTAAATCCCCGGGACTAGCAGCCACGCGCACAGATACGCAGTATTTT

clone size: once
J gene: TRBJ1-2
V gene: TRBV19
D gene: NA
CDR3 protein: CASSPRQINYGYTF
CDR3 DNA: TGTGCCAGTAGTCCTAGACAGATTAACTATGGCTACACCTTC

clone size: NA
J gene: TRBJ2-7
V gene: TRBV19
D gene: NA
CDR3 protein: CASSITGTYEQYF
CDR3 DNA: TGTGCCAGTAGTATAACAGGAACCTACGAGCAGTACTTC

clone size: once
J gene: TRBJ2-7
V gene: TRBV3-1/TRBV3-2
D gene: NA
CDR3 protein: CASSPLLELSEQYF
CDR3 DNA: TGTGCCAGCAGCCCGTTATTGGAGTTGAGCGAGCAGTACTTC

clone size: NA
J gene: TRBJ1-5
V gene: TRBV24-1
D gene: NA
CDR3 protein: CATSDHPGPGRGQPQHF
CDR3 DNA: TGTGCCACCAGTGATCACCCTGGGCCAGGAAGGGGTCAGCCCCAGCATTTT

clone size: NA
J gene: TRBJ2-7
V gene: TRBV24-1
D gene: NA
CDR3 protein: CATSDDSAGSYEQYF
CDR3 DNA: TGTGCCACCAGTGACGACAGTGCTGGGTCCTACGAGCAGTACTTC

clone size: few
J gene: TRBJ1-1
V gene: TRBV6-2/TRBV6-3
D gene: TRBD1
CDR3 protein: CASSLPGQGVNTEAFF
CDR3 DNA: TGTGCCAGCAGTTTGCCGGGACAGGGAGTGAACACTGAAGCTTTCTTT

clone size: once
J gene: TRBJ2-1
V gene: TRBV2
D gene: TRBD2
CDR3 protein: CASSEERTSGTNEQFF
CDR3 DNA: TGTGCCAGCAGTGAAGAAAGGACTAGCGGTACCAATGAGCAGTTCTTC

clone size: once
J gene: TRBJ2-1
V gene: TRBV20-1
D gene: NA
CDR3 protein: CSASFRADSEQFF
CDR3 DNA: TGCAGTGCTAGTTTCAGGGCGGACAGTGAGCAGTTCTTC

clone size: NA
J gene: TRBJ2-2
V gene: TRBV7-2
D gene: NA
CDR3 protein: CASSPPASWELFF
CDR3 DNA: TGTGCCAGCAGCCCACCGGCGTCGTGGGAGCTGTTTTTT

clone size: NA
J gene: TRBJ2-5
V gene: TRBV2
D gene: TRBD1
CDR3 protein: CASRAGGRQETQYF
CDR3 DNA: TGTGCCAGCAGGGCAGGGGGCCGTCAAGAGACCCAGTACTTC

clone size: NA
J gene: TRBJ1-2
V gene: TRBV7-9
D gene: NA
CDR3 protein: CASSNSTENYGYTF
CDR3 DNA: TGTGCCAGCAGCAACTCGACAGAGAACTATGGCTACACCTTC

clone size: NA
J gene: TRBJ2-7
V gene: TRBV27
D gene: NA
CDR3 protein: CASRTGRNEQYF
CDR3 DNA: TGTGCCAGCAGAACAGGGCGGAACGAGCAGTACTTC

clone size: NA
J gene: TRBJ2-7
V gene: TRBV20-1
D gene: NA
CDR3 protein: CSASRSSGRSSYEQYF
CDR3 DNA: TGCAGTGCTAGTAGAAGTTCGGGACGGAGCTCCTACGAGCAGTACTTC

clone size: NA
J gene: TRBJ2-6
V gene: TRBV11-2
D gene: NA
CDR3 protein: CASSLGRLSSGANVLTF
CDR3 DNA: TGTGCCAGCAGCTTGGGGAGATTGAGCTCTGGGGCCAACGTCCTGACTTTC

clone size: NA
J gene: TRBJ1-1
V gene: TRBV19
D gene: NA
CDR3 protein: CASTPLSGGRPEAFF
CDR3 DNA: TGTGCCAGTACCCCCTTGTCGGGGGGCAGGCCTGAAGCTTTCTTT

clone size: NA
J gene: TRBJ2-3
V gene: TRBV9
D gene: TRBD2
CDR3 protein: CASSQQPSGSTDTQYF
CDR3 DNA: TGTGCCAGCAGCCAACAACCTAGCGGGAGCACAGATACGCAGTATTTT

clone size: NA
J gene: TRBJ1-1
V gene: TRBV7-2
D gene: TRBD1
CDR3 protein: CASRLGQVNTEAFF
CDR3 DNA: TGTGCCAGCCGACTCGGACAGGTGAACACTGAAGCTTTCTTT

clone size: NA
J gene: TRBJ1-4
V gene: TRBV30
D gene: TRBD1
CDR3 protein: CAWSLQGAGKLFF
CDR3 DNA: TGTGCCTGGAGCCTTCAGGGGGCAGGCAAACTGTTTTTT

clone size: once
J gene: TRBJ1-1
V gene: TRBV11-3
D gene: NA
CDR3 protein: CASSSPRGTEAFF
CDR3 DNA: TGTGCCAGCAGCTCGCCCAGGGGCACTGAAGCTTTCTTT

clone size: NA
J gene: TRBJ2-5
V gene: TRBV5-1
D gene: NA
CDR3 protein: CASSLDGGGQETQYF
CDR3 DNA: TGCGCCAGCAGCTTGGACGGTGGCGGCCAAGAGACCCAGTACTTC

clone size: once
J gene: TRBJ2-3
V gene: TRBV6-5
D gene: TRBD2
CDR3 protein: CASRRTSGDADTQYF
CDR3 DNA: TGTGCCAGCAGGAGGACTAGCGGGGACGCAGATACGCAGTATTTT

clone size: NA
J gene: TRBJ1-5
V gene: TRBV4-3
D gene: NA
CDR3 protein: CASSQDWRGGQPQHF
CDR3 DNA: TGCGCCAGCAGCCAAGATTGGAGGGGAGGCCAGCCCCAGCATTTT

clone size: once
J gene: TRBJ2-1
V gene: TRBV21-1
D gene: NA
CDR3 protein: CASSILGKQFF
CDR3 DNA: TGTGCCAGCAGCATATTAGGGAAGCAGTTCTTC

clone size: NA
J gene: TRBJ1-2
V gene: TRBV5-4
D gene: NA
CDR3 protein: CASSFTDYYGYTF
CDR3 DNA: TGTGCCAGCAGCTTTACAGATTACTATGGCTACACCTTC

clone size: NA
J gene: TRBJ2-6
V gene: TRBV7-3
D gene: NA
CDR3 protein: CASSPQGNSGANVLTF
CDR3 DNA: TGTGCCAGCAGCCCCCAGGGAAACTCTGGGGCCAACGTCCTGACTTTC

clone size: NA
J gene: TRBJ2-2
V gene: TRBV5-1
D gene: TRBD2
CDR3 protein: CASSREWTSQTTGGELFF
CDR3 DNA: TGCGCCAGCAGCCGAGAATGGACTAGCCAAACGACGGGCGGGGAGCTGTTTTTT

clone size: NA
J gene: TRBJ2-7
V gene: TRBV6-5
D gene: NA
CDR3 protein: CASRGGGPDEQYF
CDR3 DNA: TGTGCCAGCAGAGGGGGGGGGCCCGACGAGCAGTACTTC

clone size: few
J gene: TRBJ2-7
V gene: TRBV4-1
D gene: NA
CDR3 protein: CASSHLPRVDEQYF
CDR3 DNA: TGCGCCAGCAGCCACTTACCCAGGGTGGACGAGCAGTACTTC

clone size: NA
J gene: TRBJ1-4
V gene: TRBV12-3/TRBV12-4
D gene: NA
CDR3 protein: CASSFGGLKLFF
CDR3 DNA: TGTGCCAGCAGTTTTGGGGGGCTAAAACTGTTTTTT

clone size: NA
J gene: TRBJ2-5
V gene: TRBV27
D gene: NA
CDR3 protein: CASSPMVGPGETQYF
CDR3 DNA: TGTGCCAGCAGTCCAATGGTGGGGCCGGGAGAGACCCAGTACTTC

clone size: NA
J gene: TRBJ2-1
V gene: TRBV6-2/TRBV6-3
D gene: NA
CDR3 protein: CASSFPPLGAYNEQFF
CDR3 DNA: TGTGCCAGCAGCTTTCCTCCCTTGGGGGCCTACAATGAGCAGTTCTTC

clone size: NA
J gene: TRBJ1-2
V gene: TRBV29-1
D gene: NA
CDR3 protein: CSVENSGVEGYTF
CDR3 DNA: TGCAGCGTTGAAAACTCAGGGGTAGAGGGCTACACCTTC

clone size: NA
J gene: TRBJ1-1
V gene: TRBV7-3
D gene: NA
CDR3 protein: CASSLRSGGGTEAFF
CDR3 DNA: TGTGCCAGCAGCTTAAGGTCCGGAGGGGGCACTGAAGCTTTCTTT

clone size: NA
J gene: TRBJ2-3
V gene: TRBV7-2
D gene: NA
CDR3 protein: CASSTRGLQIQDTQYF
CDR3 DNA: TGTGCCAGCAGCACCCGAGGCCTGCAGATCCAAGATACGCAGTATTTT

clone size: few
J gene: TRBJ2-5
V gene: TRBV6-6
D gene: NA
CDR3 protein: CASSLGRSQETQYF
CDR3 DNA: TGTGCCAGCAGCTTGGGACGGTCCCAAGAGACCCAGTACTTC

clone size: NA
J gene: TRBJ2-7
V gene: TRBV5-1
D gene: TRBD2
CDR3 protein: CASSLERGGHEQYF
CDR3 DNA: TGCGCCAGCAGCTTGGAGCGGGGGGGCCACGAGCAGTACTTC

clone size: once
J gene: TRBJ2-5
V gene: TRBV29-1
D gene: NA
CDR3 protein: CSVPPRGQSVRETQYF
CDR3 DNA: TGCAGCGTCCCACCCCGGGGGCAGTCTGTAAGGGAGACCCAGTACTTC

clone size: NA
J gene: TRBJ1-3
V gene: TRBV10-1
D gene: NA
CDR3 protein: CASSERTPFCGNTIYF
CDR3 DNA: TGCGCCAGCAGCGAGAGGACCCCCTTCTGCGGAAACACCATATATTTT

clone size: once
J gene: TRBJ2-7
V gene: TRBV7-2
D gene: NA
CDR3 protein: CASSNYQDEQYF
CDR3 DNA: TGTGCCAGCAGCAACTATCAGGACGAGCAGTACTTC

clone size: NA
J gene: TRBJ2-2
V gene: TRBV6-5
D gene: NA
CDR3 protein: CASSRTVTGELFF
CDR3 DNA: TGTGCCAGCAGTCGGACCGTCACCGGGGAGCTGTTTTTT

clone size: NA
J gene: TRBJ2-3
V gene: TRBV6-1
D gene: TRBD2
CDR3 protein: CASSALAGGYTDTQYF
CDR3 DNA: TGTGCCAGCAGTGCCCTAGCGGGAGGATACACAGATACGCAGTATTTT

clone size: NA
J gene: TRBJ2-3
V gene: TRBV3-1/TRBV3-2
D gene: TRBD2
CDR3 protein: CASSQDKLAGGTSTDTQYF
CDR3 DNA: TGTGCCAGCAGCCAAGATAAACTAGCGGGGGGTACCTCCACAGATACGCAGTATTTT

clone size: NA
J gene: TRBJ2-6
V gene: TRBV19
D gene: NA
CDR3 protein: CASSTGPRANVLTF
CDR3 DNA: TGTGCCAGTAGTACAGGACCCCGGGCCAACGTCCTGACTTTC

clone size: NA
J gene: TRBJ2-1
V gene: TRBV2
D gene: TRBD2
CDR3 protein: CASSEGLALSYNEQFF
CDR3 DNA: TGTGCCAGCAGTGAAGGACTAGCGCTCTCCTACAATGAGCAGTTCTTC

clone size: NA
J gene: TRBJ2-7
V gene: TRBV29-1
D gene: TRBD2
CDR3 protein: CSVGGLAGIGVSYEQYF
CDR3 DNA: TGCAGCGTTGGCGGACTAGCGGGAATTGGGGTCTCCTACGAGCAGTACTTC

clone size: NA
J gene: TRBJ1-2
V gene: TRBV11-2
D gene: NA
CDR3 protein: CASSAATYGYTF
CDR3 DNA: TGTGCCAGCAGCGCGGCCACCTATGGCTACACCTTC

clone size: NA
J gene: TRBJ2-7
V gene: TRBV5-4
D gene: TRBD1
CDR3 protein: CASSLAGGRSAYEQYF
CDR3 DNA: TGTGCCAGCAGCTTGGCAGGGGGCCGATCGGCCTACGAGCAGTACTTC

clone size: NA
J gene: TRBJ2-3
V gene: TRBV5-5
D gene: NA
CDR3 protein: CASSLEPPNRAYTQYF
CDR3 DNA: TGTGCCAGCAGCTTAGAGCCTCCCAACAGGGCATATACGCAGTATTTT

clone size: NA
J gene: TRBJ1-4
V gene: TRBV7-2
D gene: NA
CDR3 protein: CASSTASGEKLFF
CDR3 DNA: TGTGCCAGCAGCACCGCAAGCGGGGAAAAACTGTTTTTT

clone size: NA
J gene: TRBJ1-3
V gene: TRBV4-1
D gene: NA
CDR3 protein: CASSQRYPSQGSGNTIYF
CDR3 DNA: TGCGCCAGCAGCCAACGTTACCCTAGTCAGGGAAGTGGAAACACCATATATTTT

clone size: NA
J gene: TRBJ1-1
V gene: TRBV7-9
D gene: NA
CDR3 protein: CASSGSGGQGTEAFF
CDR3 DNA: TGTGCCAGCAGCGGGAGTGGGGGGCAAGGCACTGAAGCTTTCTTT

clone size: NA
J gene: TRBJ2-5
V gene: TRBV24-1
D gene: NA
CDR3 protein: CATSESGLETQYF
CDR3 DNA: TGTGCCACCAGTGAAAGCGGGTTGGAGACCCAGTACTTC

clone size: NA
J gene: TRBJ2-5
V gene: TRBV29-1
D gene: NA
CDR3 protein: CSVVADGGSVQYF
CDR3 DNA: TGCAGCGTTGTGGCGGACGGAGGTTCAGTCCAGTACTTC

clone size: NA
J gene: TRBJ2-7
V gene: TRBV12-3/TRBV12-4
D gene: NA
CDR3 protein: CASSLSSTYEQYF
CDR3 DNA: TGTGCCAGCAGTTTGAGCTCTACCTACGAGCAGTACTTC